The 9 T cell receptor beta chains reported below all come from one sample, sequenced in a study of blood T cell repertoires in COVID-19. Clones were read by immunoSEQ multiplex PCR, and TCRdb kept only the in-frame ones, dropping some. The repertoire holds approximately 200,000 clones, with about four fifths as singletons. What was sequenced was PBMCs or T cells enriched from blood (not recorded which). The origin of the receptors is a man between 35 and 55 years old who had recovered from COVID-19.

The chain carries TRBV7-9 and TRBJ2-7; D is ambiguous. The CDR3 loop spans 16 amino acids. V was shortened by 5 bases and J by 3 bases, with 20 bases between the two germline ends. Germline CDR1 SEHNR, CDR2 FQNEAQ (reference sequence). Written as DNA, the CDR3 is TGTGCCAGCAGCCATGGAACCCGCGGTAATTTCTACGAGCAGTACTTC. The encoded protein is CASSHGTRGNFYEQYF.

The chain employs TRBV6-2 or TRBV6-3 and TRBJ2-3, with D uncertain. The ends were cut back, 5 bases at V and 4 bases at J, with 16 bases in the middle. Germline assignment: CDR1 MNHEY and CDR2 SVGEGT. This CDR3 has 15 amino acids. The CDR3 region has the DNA TGTGCCAGCAGTCGTCGCGACCCTCGGGCAGATACGCAGTATTTT. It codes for CASSRRDPRADTQYF.

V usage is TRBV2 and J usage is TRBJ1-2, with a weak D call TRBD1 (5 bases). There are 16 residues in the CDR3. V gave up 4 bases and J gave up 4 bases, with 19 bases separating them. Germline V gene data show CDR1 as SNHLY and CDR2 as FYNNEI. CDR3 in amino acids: CASSAPGRKGGYGYTF. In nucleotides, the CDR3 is TGTGCCAGCAGTGCGCCAGGGCGCAAAGGTGGCTATGGCTACACCTTC.

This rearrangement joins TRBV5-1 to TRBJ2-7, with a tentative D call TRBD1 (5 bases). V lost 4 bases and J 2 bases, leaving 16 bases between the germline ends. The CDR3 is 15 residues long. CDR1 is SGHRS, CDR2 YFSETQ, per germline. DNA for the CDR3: TGCGCCAGCAGCAAATCCGACAGACTCCCCTACGAGCAGTACTTC. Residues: CASSKSDRLPYEQYF.

The CDR3, as DNA: TGTGCCAGCAGTGAGCGACAAGCCACCTCTGGAAACACCATATATTTT. Residues: CASSERQATSGNTIYF. The chain couples TRBV6-1 to TRBJ1-3; D is unclear. This CDR3 is 16 amino acids long. Trimming shortened V by 3 bases and J by 0 bases, and 12 bases separated the two germline ends. The V gene's germline CDR1 is MNHNS and CDR2 SASEGT.

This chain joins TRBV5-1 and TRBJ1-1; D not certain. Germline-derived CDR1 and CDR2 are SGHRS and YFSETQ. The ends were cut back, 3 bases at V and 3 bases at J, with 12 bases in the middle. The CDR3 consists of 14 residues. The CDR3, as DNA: TGCGCCAGCAGCTCTGGCGGCGGTCACACTGAAGCTTTCTTT. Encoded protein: CASSSGGGHTEAFF.

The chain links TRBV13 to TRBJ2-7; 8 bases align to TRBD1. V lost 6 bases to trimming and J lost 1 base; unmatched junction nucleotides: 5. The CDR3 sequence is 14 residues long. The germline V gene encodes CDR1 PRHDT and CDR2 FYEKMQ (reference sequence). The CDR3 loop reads CASRTQGDSYEQYF. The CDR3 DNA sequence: TGTGCCAGCAGGACACAGGGGGATTCCTACGAGCAGTACTTC.

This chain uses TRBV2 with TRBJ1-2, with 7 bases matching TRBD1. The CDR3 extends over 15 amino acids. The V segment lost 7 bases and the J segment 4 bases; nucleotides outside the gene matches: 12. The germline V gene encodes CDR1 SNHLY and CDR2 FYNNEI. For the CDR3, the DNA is TGTGCCAGCATGGCCGACAGGGTAATAGGCTATGGCTACACCTTC. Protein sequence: CASMADRVIGYGYTF.

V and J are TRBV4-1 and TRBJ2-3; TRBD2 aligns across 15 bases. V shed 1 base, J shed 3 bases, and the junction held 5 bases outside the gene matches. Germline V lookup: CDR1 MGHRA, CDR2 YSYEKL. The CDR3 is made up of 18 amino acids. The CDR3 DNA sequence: TGCGCCAGCAGCCAAGGGACTAGCGGGGGGGCTCGGACAGATACGCAGTATTTT. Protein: CASSQGTSGGARTDTQYF.